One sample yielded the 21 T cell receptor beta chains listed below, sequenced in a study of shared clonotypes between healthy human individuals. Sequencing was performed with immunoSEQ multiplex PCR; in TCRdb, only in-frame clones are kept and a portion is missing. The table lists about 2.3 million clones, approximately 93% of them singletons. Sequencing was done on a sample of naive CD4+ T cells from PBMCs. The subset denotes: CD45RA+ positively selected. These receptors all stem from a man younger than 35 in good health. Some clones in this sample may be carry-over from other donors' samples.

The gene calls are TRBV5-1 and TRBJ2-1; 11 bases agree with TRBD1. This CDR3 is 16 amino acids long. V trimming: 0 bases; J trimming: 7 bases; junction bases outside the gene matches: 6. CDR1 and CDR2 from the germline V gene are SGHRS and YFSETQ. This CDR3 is CASSLGIGQGANEQFF. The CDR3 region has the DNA TGCGCCAGCAGCTTGGGTATAGGACAGGGGGCGAATGAGCAGTTCTTC. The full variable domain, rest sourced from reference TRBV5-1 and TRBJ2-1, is KAGVTQTPRYLIKTRGQQVTLSCSPISGHRSVSWYQQTPGQGLQFLFEYFSETQRNKGNFPGRFSGRQFSNSRSEMNVSTLELGDSALYLCASSLGIGQGANEQFFGPGTRLTVL.

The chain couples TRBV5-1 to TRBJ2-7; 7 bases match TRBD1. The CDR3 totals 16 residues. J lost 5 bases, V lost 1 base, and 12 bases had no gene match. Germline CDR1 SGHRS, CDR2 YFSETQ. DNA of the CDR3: TGCGCCAGCAGCTTGCGGCCGTCGGGACAGCCTAACGAGCAGTACTTC. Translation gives CASSLRPSGQPNEQYF.

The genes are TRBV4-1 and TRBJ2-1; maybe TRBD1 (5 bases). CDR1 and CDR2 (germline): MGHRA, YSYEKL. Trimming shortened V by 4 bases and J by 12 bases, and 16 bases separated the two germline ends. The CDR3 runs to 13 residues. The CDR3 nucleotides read TGCGCCAGCAGCCCAGACCCCGACAGCAGGCAGTTCTTC. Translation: CASSPDPDSRQFF.

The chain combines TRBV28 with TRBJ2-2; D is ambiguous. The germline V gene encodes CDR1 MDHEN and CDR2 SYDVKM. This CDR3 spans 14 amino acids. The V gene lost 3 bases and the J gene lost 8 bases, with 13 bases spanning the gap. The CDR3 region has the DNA TGTGCCAGCAGTTTTACTTTCGGGTTGGGGGAGCTGTTTTTT. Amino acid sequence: CASSFTFGLGELFF.

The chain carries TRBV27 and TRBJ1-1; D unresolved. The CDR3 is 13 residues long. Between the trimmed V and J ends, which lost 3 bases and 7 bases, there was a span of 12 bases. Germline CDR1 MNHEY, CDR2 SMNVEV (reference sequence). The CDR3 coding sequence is TGTGCCAGCAGTTTCCTCAGGCGCGGTGAAGCTTTCTTT. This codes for CASSFLRRGEAFF.

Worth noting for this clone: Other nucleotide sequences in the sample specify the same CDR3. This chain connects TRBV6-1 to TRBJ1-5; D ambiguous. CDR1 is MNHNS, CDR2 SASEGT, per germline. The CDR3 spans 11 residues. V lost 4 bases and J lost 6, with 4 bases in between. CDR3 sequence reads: CASSGAQPQHF. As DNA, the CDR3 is TGTGCCAGCAGTGGAGCTCAGCCCCAGCATTTT.

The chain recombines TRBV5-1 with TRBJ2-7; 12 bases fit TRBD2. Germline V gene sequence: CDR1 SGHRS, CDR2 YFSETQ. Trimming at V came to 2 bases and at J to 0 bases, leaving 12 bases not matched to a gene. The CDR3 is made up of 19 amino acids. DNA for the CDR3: TGCGCCAGCAGCTTCTACACTCTAGCGGGAGGGGGTCTCTCCTACGAGCAGTACTTC. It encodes CASSFYTLAGGGLSYEQYF.

DNA of the CDR3: TGCGCCAGCAGCTCAACGACTAGGACGCAGGAGACCCAGTACTTC. Its translation is CASSSTTRTQETQYF. The chain employs TRBV5-1 and TRBJ2-5; TRBD2 might be the D (6 bases). This CDR3 region has 15 residues. V was cut by 3 bases and J by 5 bases, with 17 bases left in between. Germline CDR1 is SGHRS and CDR2 is YFSETQ.

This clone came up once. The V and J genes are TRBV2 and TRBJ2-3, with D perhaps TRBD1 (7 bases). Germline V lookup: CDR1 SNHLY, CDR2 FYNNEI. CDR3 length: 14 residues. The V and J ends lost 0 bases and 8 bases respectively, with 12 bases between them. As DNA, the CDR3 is TGTGCCAGCAGTGAAGCCAGGGGGGTCGGTACGCAGTATTTT. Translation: CASSEARGVGTQYF.

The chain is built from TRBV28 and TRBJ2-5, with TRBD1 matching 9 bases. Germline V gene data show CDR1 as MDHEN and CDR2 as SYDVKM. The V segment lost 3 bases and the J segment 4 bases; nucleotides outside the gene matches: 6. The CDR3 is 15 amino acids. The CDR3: CASSLWDRVTETQYF. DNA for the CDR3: TGTGCCAGCAGTTTGTGGGACAGGGTAACAGAGACCCAGTACTTC.

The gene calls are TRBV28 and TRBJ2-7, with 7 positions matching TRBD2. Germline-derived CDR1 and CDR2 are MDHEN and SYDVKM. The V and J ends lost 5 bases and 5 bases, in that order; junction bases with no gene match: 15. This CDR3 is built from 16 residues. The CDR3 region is CASSGNGAGSSHEQYF. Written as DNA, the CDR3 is TGTGCCAGCAGTGGAAACGGAGCGGGAAGTTCCCACGAGCAGTACTTC.

CDR3 DNA sequence: TGTGCCAGCAGTTCCCCGACGGAACCTAATGAAAAACTGTTTTTT. Its translation: CASSSPTEPNEKLFF. This chain joins TRBV28 and TRBJ1-4, with unresolved D. Per the germline V gene, CDR1 is MDHEN and CDR2 is SYDVKM. V lost 4 bases to trimming and J lost 3 bases, with 12 bases between them. This CDR3 is 15 amino acids long. The entire variable domain, with the rest obtained from reference TRBV28 and TRBJ1-4, is as follows: DVKVTQSSRYLVKRTGEKVFLECVQDMDHENMFWYRQDPGLGLRLIYFSYDVKMKEKGDIPEGYSVSREKKERFSLILESASTNQTSMYLCASSSPTEPNEKLFFGSGTQLSVL.

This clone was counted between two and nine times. The CDR3 coding sequence is TGCAGTGTTACTGGTGGCTACACCTTC. The encoded protein is CSVTGGYTF. The genes are TRBV20-1 and TRBJ1-2; no firm D call. Deletions cut 7 bases from V and 7 bases from J, with 7 bases between. Germline CDR1 is DFQATT and CDR2 is SNEGSKA (reference sequence). CDR3 length: 9 amino acids.

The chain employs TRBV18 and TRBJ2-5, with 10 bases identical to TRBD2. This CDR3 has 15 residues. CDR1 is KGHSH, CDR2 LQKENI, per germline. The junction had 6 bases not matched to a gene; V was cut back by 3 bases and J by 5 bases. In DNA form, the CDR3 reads TGTGCCAGCTCACCTGTAATAGCGGGAGGTGAGACCCAGTACTTC. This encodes CASSPVIAGGETQYF.

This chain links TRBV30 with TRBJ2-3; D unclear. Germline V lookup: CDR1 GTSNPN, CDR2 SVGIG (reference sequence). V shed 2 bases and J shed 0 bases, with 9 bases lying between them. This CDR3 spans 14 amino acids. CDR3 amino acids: CAWSYGRSTDTQYF. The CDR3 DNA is TGTGCCTGGAGTTACGGGCGGAGCACAGATACGCAGTATTTT.

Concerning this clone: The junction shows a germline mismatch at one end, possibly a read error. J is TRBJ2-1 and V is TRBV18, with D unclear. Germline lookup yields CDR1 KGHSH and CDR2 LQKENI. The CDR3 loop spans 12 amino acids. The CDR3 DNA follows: TGTGCCAGCTCACCTTCCTTCAATGAGCAGTTCTTC. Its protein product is CASSPSFNEQFF.

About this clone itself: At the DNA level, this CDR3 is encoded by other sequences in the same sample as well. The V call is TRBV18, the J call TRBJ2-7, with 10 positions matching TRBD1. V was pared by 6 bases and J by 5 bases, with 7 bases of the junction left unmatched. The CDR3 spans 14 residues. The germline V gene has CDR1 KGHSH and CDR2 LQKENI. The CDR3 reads CASSRQGARNEQYF. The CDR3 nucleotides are TGTGCCAGCTCGCGACAGGGGGCGCGGAACGAGCAGTACTTC.

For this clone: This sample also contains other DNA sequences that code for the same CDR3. CDR3 nucleotide sequence: TGTGCCAGCAGCCAAGGCCCCCAAGAGACCCAGTACTTC. As protein: CASSQGPQETQYF. The rearrangement uses TRBV4-2 and TRBJ2-5; no clear D. Germline loops: CDR1 LGHNA, CDR2 YNFKEQ. CDR3 length: 13 residues. Deletions cut 1 base from V and 1 base from J, with 4 bases between.

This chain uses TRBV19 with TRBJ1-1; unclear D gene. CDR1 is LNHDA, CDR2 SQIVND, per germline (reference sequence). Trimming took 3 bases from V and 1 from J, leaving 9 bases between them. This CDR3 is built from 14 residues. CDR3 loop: CASSIIGRNTEAFF. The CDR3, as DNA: TGTGCCAGTAGTATTATTGGACGGAACACTGAAGCTTTCTTT.

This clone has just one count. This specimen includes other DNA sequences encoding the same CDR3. The CDR3 DNA follows: TGCGCCAGCAGCCTACAGCTTAATGAAAAACTGTTTTTT. It translates to CASSLQLNEKLFF. The chain employs TRBV5-1 and TRBJ1-4; D is unresolved. Deletions cut 4 bases from V and 4 bases from J, with 8 bases between. The CDR3 has 13 amino acids. The germline V gene has CDR1 SGHRS and CDR2 YFSETQ.

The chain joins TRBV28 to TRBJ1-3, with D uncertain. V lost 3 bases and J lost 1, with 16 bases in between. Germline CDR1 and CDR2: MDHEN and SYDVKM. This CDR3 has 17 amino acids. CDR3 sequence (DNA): TGTGCCAGCAGTTTCTCGCCGATTAACTATTCTGGAAACACCATATATTTT. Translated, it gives CASSFSPINYSGNTIYF.